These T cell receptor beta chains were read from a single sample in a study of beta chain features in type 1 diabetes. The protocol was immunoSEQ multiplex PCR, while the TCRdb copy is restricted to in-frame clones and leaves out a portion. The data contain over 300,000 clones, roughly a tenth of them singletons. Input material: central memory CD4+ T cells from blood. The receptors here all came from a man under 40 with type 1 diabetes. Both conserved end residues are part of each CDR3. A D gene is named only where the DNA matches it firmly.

CDR3: CAISDIGGGQYF
D: TRBD2
V: TRBV10-3
J: TRBJ2-3

CDR3: CASTPQGWETQYF
D: .
V: TRBV6-1
J: TRBJ2-5

CDR3: CAESVQYSTDTQYF
D: .
V: TRBV6-1
J: TRBJ2-3

CDR3: CSVGTAADEQYF
D: TRBD1
V: TRBV29-1
J: TRBJ2-7

CDR3: CASSNNRGQNSPLHF
D: TRBD1
V: TRBV25-1
J: TRBJ1-6

CDR3: CASSQDGRPPLYF
D: .
V: TRBV6-5
J: TRBJ1-3

CDR3: CASSSRRTGQETQYF
D: TRBD1
V: TRBV7-7
J: TRBJ2-5

CDR3: CSARQGQTEAFF
D: TRBD1
V: TRBV29-1
J: TRBJ1-1

CDR3: CSVEGGTGRGEQYF
D: TRBD1
V: TRBV29-1
J: TRBJ2-7

CDR3: CASSYGLTGELFF
D: .
V: TRBV6-5
J: TRBJ2-2

CDR3: CASTRPGTPSSYEQYF
D: .
V: TRBV21-1
J: TRBJ2-7

CDR3: CASSRFGETEAFF
D: .
V: TRBV28
J: TRBJ1-1

CDR3: CASSAPGLTPYEQFF
D: TRBD2
V: TRBV28
J: TRBJ2-1

CDR3: CASSEGTGQAYEQYF
D: TRBD1
V: TRBV10-1
J: TRBJ2-7

CDR3: CASSGDGGELFF
D: .
V: TRBV10-1
J: TRBJ2-2

CDR3: CASTLDGNQPQHF
D: .
V: TRBV6-1
J: TRBJ1-5

CDR3: CASSLAIAGSEAFF
D: .
V: TRBV7-2
J: TRBJ1-1

CDR3: CAWIIPPSTDTQYF
D: .
V: TRBV30
J: TRBJ2-3

CDR3: CASSRGTSYEQYF
D: .
V: TRBV7-8
J: TRBJ2-7

CDR3: CASRPRTGMMNTIYF
D: TRBD1
V: TRBV11-2
J: TRBJ1-3

CDR3: CASSLAPVSYNEQFF
D: .
V: TRBV5-1
J: TRBJ2-1

CDR3: CSVFLTGEEKLFF
D: TRBD1
V: TRBV29-1
J: TRBJ1-4

CDR3: CASRRGEHYGYTF
D: .
V: TRBV21-1
J: TRBJ1-2

CDR3: CAWTSEGEAFF
D: .
V: TRBV30
J: TRBJ1-1

CDR3: CASSPATNEKLFF
D: .
V: TRBV5-6
J: TRBJ1-4

CDR3: CASSSGVTNEKLFF
D: .
V: TRBV9
J: TRBJ1-4

CDR3: CSVLGVDPGTDTQYF
D: .
V: TRBV29-1
J: TRBJ2-3

CDR3: CASSWTGGNEQFF
D: TRBD1
V: TRBV5-1
J: TRBJ2-1

CDR3: CASSRTWNTEAFF
D: .
V: TRBV11-2
J: TRBJ1-1

CDR3: CASSRGLVAGAVEQYF
D: TRBD2
V: TRBV7-2
J: TRBJ2-7

CDR3: CASSPGQGIYGYTF
D: TRBD1
V: TRBV7-2
J: TRBJ1-2

CDR3: CASRWVTSYEQYF
D: .
V: TRBV5-1
J: TRBJ2-7

CDR3: CASSPGLAGDTDTQYF
D: TRBD2
V: TRBV11-2
J: TRBJ2-3

CDR3: CASKTREGYGYTF
D: .
V: TRBV6-5
J: TRBJ1-2

CDR3: CASSGYRSPDTDTQYF
D: .
V: TRBV5-6
J: TRBJ2-3

CDR3: CASSWGGQKSPLHF
D: TRBD1
V: TRBV19
J: TRBJ1-6

CDR3: CASSSTDRGRSIATNEKLFF
D: TRBD1
V: TRBV7-8
J: TRBJ1-4

CDR3: CASSQEIGHEQYF
D: .
V: TRBV4-2
J: TRBJ2-7

CDR3: CASSSGTPRAYEQYF
D: .
V: TRBV6-6
J: TRBJ2-7

CDR3: CASSQGQRGEKLFF
D: TRBD1
V: TRBV5-1
J: TRBJ1-4

CDR3: CASSLGDINYGYTF
D: .
V: TRBV5-1
J: TRBJ1-2

CDR3: CASSWGAAVNEQFF
D: .
V: TRBV7-9
J: TRBJ2-1

CDR3: CASSRLLVASHEQYF
D: .
V: TRBV7-2
J: TRBJ2-7

CDR3: CASSYRDLSGYTF
D: .
V: TRBV28
J: TRBJ1-2

CDR3: CASSAQGSGYTF
D: .
V: TRBV9
J: TRBJ1-2

CDR3: CASSATGSSNQPQHF
D: .
V: TRBV7-2
J: TRBJ1-5

CDR3: CASSLGSKGGGTDTQYF
D: .
V: TRBV7-9
J: TRBJ2-3

CDR3: CASSVRGKNTGELFF
D: .
V: TRBV9
J: TRBJ2-2

CDR3: CAISESRLNTEAFF
D: .
V: TRBV10-3
J: TRBJ1-1

CDR3: CASSSEWNQPQHF
D: .
V: TRBV11-2
J: TRBJ1-5

CDR3: CASSLQGTYGYTF
D: TRBD1
V: TRBV7-2
J: TRBJ1-2

CDR3: CATRRQGLEKLFF
D: TRBD1
V: TRBV10-3
J: TRBJ1-4

CDR3: CSAKGDHEQYF
D: .
V: TRBV20-1
J: TRBJ2-7

CDR3: CASSNHYGATGNYEQYF
D: .
V: TRBV19
J: TRBJ2-7

CDR3: CAWGPGNSPLHF
D: .
V: TRBV30
J: TRBJ1-6